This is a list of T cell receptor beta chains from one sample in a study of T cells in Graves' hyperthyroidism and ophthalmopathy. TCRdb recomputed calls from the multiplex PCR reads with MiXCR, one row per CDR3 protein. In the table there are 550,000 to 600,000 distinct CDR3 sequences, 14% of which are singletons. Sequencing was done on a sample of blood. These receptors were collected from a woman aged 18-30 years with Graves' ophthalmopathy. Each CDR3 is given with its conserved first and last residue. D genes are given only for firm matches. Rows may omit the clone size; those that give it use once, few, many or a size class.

CDR3 protein: CASRGRESLNEQFF; CDR3 DNA: TGTGCCAGCAGAGGGCGGGAGTCCTTAAATGAGCAGTTCTTC; J gene: TRBJ2-1; D gene: TRBD2; V gene: TRBV7-9; clone size: few
CDR3 protein: CASNTPGAFF; CDR3 DNA: TGTGCCAGCAATACCCCTGGGGCTTTCTTT; J gene: TRBJ1-1; D gene: -; V gene: TRBV12-3/TRBV12-4; clone size: many
CDR3 protein: CASSEQGAYYGYTF; CDR3 DNA: TGTGCCAGCAGTGAACAGGGGGCATACTATGGCTACACCTTC; J gene: TRBJ1-2; D gene: TRBD1; V gene: TRBV2; clone size: many
CDR3 protein: CASSLYRVESTEAFF; CDR3 DNA: TGTGCCAGCAGTTTATACAGGGTCGAGAGCACTGAAGCTTTCTTT; J gene: TRBJ1-1; D gene: -; V gene: TRBV28; clone size: many
CDR3 protein: CSVDGQGDSYEQYF; CDR3 DNA: TGCAGCGTTGACGGACAGGGGGACTCCTACGAGCAGTACTTC; J gene: TRBJ2-7; D gene: TRBD1; V gene: TRBV29-1; clone size: -
CDR3 protein: CASSQDQAEAFF; CDR3 DNA: TGTGCCAGCAGCCAAGATCAGGCTGAAGCTTTCTTT; J gene: TRBJ1-1; D gene: -; V gene: TRBV4-2; clone size: -
CDR3 protein: CASSQLGGSSYNEQFF; CDR3 DNA: TGTGCCAGCAGTCAACTTGGCGGGAGCTCCTACAATGAGCAGTTCTTC; J gene: TRBJ2-1; D gene: TRBD2; V gene: TRBV27; clone size: few
CDR3 protein: CASSQGRRGDPGELFF; CDR3 DNA: TGCGCCAGCAGCCAAGGTCGACGGGGGGACCCCGGGGAGCTGTTTTTT; J gene: TRBJ2-2; D gene: TRBD2; V gene: TRBV4-1; clone size: -
CDR3 protein: CSAPGQTYYEQYF; CDR3 DNA: TGCAGTGCTCCGGGACAGACTTACTACGAGCAGTACTTC; J gene: TRBJ2-7; D gene: TRBD1; V gene: TRBV20-1; clone size: -
CDR3 protein: CATSSRVRGNSPLHF; CDR3 DNA: TGTGCCACCAGCAGCAGGGTTAGGGGTAATTCACCCCTCCACTTT; J gene: TRBJ1-6; D gene: -; V gene: TRBV15; clone size: -
CDR3 protein: CASHRSGSQETQYF; CDR3 DNA: TGTGCCAGCCACAGAAGCGGGAGTCAAGAGACCCAGTACTTC; J gene: TRBJ2-5; D gene: TRBD2; V gene: TRBV28; clone size: many
CDR3 protein: CASSVGPVWGANTGELFF; CDR3 DNA: TGTGCCAGCAGCGTAGGTCCGGTTTGGGGGGCGAACACCGGGGAGCTGTTTTTT; J gene: TRBJ2-2; D gene: -; V gene: TRBV9; clone size: few
CDR3 protein: CASTLLDTEAFF; CDR3 DNA: TGTGCCAGCACTTTACTGGACACTGAAGCTTTCTTT; J gene: TRBJ1-1; D gene: -; V gene: TRBV6-1; clone size: many
CDR3 protein: CSARDPSSGSSHNEQFF; CDR3 DNA: TGCAGTGCTAGAGATCCCTCTAGCGGTAGCTCCCACAATGAGCAGTTCTTC; J gene: TRBJ2-1; D gene: TRBD2; V gene: TRBV20-1; clone size: -
CDR3 protein: CASSRDRTGANVLTF; CDR3 DNA: TGTGCCAGCAGTCGAGATCGAACTGGGGCCAACGTCCTGACTTTC; J gene: TRBJ2-6; D gene: -; V gene: TRBV12-3/TRBV12-4; clone size: many
CDR3 protein: CAWSVLLDTQYF; CDR3 DNA: TGTGCCTGGAGTGTACTCTTAGATACGCAGTATTTT; J gene: TRBJ2-3; D gene: -; V gene: TRBV30; clone size: few
CDR3 protein: CASSPSRGGDEQYF; CDR3 DNA: TGTGCCAGCTCACCATCACGAGGGGGCGACGAGCAGTACTTC; J gene: TRBJ2-7; D gene: TRBD1; V gene: TRBV18; clone size: few
CDR3 protein: CAIKPGGNEQFF; CDR3 DNA: TGTGCCATCAAGCCAGGAGGCAATGAGCAGTTCTTC; J gene: TRBJ2-1; D gene: -; V gene: TRBV10-3; clone size: many
CDR3 protein: CASSLAGTLALDTQYF; CDR3 DNA: TGCGCCAGCAGCTTGGCCGGGACCCTGGCGTTAGATACGCAGTATTTT; J gene: TRBJ2-3; D gene: -; V gene: TRBV5-1; clone size: -
CDR3 protein: CASSQGRDWRYNEQFF; CDR3 DNA: TGTGCCAGCAGCCAAGGTCGGGACTGGCGGTACAATGAGCAGTTCTTC; J gene: TRBJ2-1; D gene: -; V gene: TRBV14; clone size: -
CDR3 protein: CASSFRQGGVKELFF; CDR3 DNA: TGTGCCAGCAGCTTTCGACAGGGAGGAGTGAAGGAACTGTTTTTT; J gene: TRBJ1-4; D gene: TRBD1; V gene: TRBV7-9; clone size: many
CDR3 protein: CASKRTGTYEQYF; CDR3 DNA: TGTGCCAGCAAGAGGACAGGGACCTACGAGCAGTACTTC; J gene: TRBJ2-7; D gene: TRBD1; V gene: TRBV6-1; clone size: -
CDR3 protein: CASSGPGPGELFF; CDR3 DNA: TGTGCCAGCAGTGGCCCGGGGCCCGGGGAGCTGTTTTTT; J gene: TRBJ2-2; D gene: -; V gene: TRBV27; clone size: -
CDR3 protein: CASSPGEETQYF; CDR3 DNA: TGTGCCAGCAGCCCAGGGGAGGAGACCCAGTACTTC; J gene: TRBJ2-5; D gene: -; V gene: TRBV18; clone size: many
CDR3 protein: CASTSWEGSSYEQYF; CDR3 DNA: TGTGCCAGCACTTCTTGGGAGGGCTCCTCCTACGAGCAGTACTTC; J gene: TRBJ2-7; D gene: TRBD2; V gene: TRBV28; clone size: many
CDR3 protein: CSARDQTGHFGGNTIYF; CDR3 DNA: TGCAGTGCTAGAGATCAAACGGGACACTTCGGAGGAAACACCATATATTTT; J gene: TRBJ1-3; D gene: -; V gene: TRBV20-1; clone size: many
CDR3 protein: CASSHPLGEGPKGTQYF; CDR3 DNA: TGTGCCAGCAGCCATCCTCTCGGGGAGGGACCTAAGGGGACCCAGTACTTC; J gene: TRBJ2-5; D gene: TRBD2; V gene: TRBV7-6; clone size: few
CDR3 protein: CASSFRDPSTDTQYF; CDR3 DNA: TGTGCCAGCAGCTTCCGGGACCCTAGCACAGATACGCAGTATTTT; J gene: TRBJ2-3; D gene: -; V gene: TRBV7-9; clone size: many
CDR3 protein: CASSPPGGGRNTIYF; CDR3 DNA: TGCGCCAGCAGCCCCCCCGGAGGGGGAAGAAACACCATATATTTT; J gene: TRBJ1-3; D gene: -; V gene: TRBV4-1; clone size: -
CDR3 protein: CAWSAPLGQRNQPQHF; CDR3 DNA: TGTGCCTGGAGTGCCCCGTTGGGGCAGAGGAATCAGCCCCAGCATTTT; J gene: TRBJ1-5; D gene: -; V gene: TRBV30; clone size: -
CDR3 protein: CASSQGTDSNTEAFF; CDR3 DNA: TGTGCCAGTAGTCAGGGGACCGACAGCAACACTGAAGCTTTCTTT; J gene: TRBJ1-1; D gene: -; V gene: TRBV19; clone size: few
CDR3 protein: CASSLALGTGYEQYF; CDR3 DNA: TGTGCCAGCAGCTTAGCGTTAGGAACGGGCTACGAGCAGTACTTC; J gene: TRBJ2-7; D gene: -; V gene: TRBV7-8; clone size: many
CDR3 protein: CSVAGHNYEQYF; CDR3 DNA: TGCAGCGTCGCGGGACACAACTACGAGCAGTACTTC; J gene: TRBJ2-7; D gene: -; V gene: TRBV29-1; clone size: many
CDR3 protein: CASGSLAGLIQETQYF; CDR3 DNA: TGTGCCAGCGGATCCTTAGCGGGCTTAATCCAAGAGACCCAGTACTTC; J gene: TRBJ2-5; D gene: TRBD2; V gene: TRBV7-9; clone size: many
CDR3 protein: CATKTGGTGFSGANVLTF; CDR3 DNA: TGTGCCACCAAAACGGGAGGGACAGGCTTCTCTGGGGCCAACGTCCTGACTTTC; J gene: TRBJ2-6; D gene: -; V gene: TRBV2; clone size: many
CDR3 protein: CSAREDRDTGELFF; CDR3 DNA: TGCAGTGCTAGAGAGGACAGGGACACCGGGGAGCTGTTTTTT; J gene: TRBJ2-2; D gene: TRBD1; V gene: TRBV20-1; clone size: -
CDR3 protein: CATSRVAGGGEAFF; CDR3 DNA: TGTGCCACCAGCAGAGTGGCCGGGGGCGGTGAAGCTTTCTTT; J gene: TRBJ1-1; D gene: -; V gene: TRBV15; clone size: many
CDR3 protein: CASSLMGRTSGRASVSDTQYF; CDR3 DNA: TGTGCCAGCAGCTTAATGGGCCGGACTAGCGGGAGGGCCTCCGTTTCAGATACGCAGTATTTT; J gene: TRBJ2-3; D gene: TRBD2; V gene: TRBV7-3; clone size: many
CDR3 protein: CATSGDLAGADEQYF; CDR3 DNA: TGTGCCACCAGCGGTGACTTAGCAGGGGCGGACGAGCAGTACTTC; J gene: TRBJ2-7; D gene: -; V gene: TRBV15; clone size: -
CDR3 protein: CASSPRDGYYEQYF; CDR3 DNA: TGCGCCAGCAGTCCCCGGGACGGGTACTACGAGCAGTACTTC; J gene: TRBJ2-7; D gene: -; V gene: TRBV5-1; clone size: many
CDR3 protein: CASSEGGQRNQPQHF; CDR3 DNA: TGTGCCAGCAGTGAAGGGGGGCAAAGGAACCAGCCCCAGCATTTT; J gene: TRBJ1-5; D gene: -; V gene: TRBV25-1; clone size: few
CDR3 protein: CASSTGTGVYEQYF; CDR3 DNA: TGTGCCAGCAGTACAGGGACTGGGGTCTACGAGCAGTACTTC; J gene: TRBJ2-7; D gene: -; V gene: TRBV28; clone size: many
CDR3 protein: CASSEVGGSNYGYTF; CDR3 DNA: TGTGCCAGCAGTGAAGTTGGGGGATCTAACTATGGCTACACCTTC; J gene: TRBJ1-2; D gene: -; V gene: TRBV6-1; clone size: many
CDR3 protein: CASSQDQRPHNEQFF; CDR3 DNA: TGTGCCAGCAGCCAAGATCAGCGGCCACACAATGAGCAGTTCTTC; J gene: TRBJ2-1; D gene: -; V gene: TRBV3-1; clone size: many
CDR3 protein: CAWSETRLFYGYTF; CDR3 DNA: TGTGCCTGGAGTGAGACACGATTATTTTATGGCTACACCTTC; J gene: TRBJ1-2; D gene: -; V gene: TRBV30; clone size: many
CDR3 protein: CASSLRGTRYEQYF; CDR3 DNA: TGTGCCAGCAGTTTACGTGGGACCCGCTACGAGCAGTACTTC; J gene: TRBJ2-7; D gene: -; V gene: TRBV12-3/TRBV12-4; clone size: many
CDR3 protein: CASSARWDSWALNTEAFF; CDR3 DNA: TGTGCCAGCAGTGCCCGATGGGACTCCTGGGCCTTGAACACTGAAGCTTTCTTT; J gene: TRBJ1-1; D gene: -; V gene: TRBV28; clone size: many